A single sample gave rise to the 29 T cell receptor beta chains below, sequenced in a study of shared clonotypes between healthy human individuals (dated by TCRdb to about 2020). Preparation of the library involved the immunoSEQ multiplex PCR assay. The table comes from immuneACCESS by way of TCRdb, which keeps in-frame sequences with V and J called. Part of the clones is missing from these tables; in studies checked, under half for an unresolved V gene and the rest for unknown reasons. The sample profile shows millions of clones; about 94% of them were found once. Approximately 1.2% of the sample goes to the ten largest clones. For the CD8 naive samples, CD45RO-negative cells were positively selected for CCR7, yielding a CD45RA+CCR7+ population from which TemRA cells were excluded. Source material: naive CD8+ T cells sorted from blood. Sample cell subset or site, as interpreted from the label and publication: CD45RA+CCR7+. The origin of the receptors is a man aged 18 to 29 in good health.

The rearrangement joins TRBV4-3 to TRBJ2-7; the match to TRBD1 covers 8 bases. The germline gives CDR1 LGHNA, CDR2 YSLEER. Unmatched junction bases numbered 6, after V lost 3 bases and J lost 2 bases. This CDR3 is 15 amino acids long. Written as DNA, the CDR3 is TGCGCCAGCAGCCAGGACAGGGCGCTCCCCTACGAGCAGTACTTC. This encodes CASSQDRALPYEQYF.

V gene TRBV10-3 combines with J gene TRBJ1-4; no firm D call. Germline V lookup: CDR1 ENHRY, CDR2 SYGVKD. The CDR3 runs to 14 residues. V was shortened by 3 bases and J by 8 bases, with 13 bases between the two germline ends. CDR3 sequence (DNA): TGTGCCATCAGTGAAGGTCCTCCGGGCGAAAAACTGTTTTTT. It encodes CAISEGPPGEKLFF.

The V and J genes are TRBV7-9 and TRBJ1-5; D unclear. CDR1 SEHNR and CDR2 FQNEAQ come from the germline V gene (reference sequence). Trimming shortened V by 5 bases and J by 3 bases, and 8 bases separated the two germline ends. The CDR3 length is 13 residues. The CDR3 spells CASSQGYNQPQHF. In nucleotides, the CDR3 is TGTGCCAGCAGCCAAGGGTACAATCAGCCCCAGCATTTT.

CDR3 residues: CASSQARDWDEQYF. CDR3 bases: TGCGCCAGCAGCCAAGCCAGGGATTGGGACGAGCAGTACTTC. V and J are TRBV4-1 and TRBJ2-7, with TRBD1 as a possible D gene (5 bases). Trimming removed 1 base at V and 5 bases at J, with 12 bases between. In germline, CDR1 is MGHRA, CDR2 YSYEKL. The CDR3 covers 14 residues.

CDR3: CATSISSNQPQHF. DNA of the CDR3: TGTGCCACCAGCATTTCTAGCAATCAGCCCCAGCATTTT. The chain carries TRBV15 and TRBJ1-5; no firm D call. The CDR3 consists of 13 residues. CDR1 and CDR2 (germline): LNHNV, YYDKDF (reference sequence). The V gene lost 4 bases and the J gene lost 0 bases, with 4 bases spanning the gap.

The chain has TRBV9 and TRBJ2-7; perhaps TRBD1 as D (6 bases). In germline, CDR1 is SGDLS, CDR2 YYNGEE. The CDR3 contains 14 residues. Trimming removed 5 bases from V and 5 bases from J, with 17 bases in between. The CDR3 DNA is TGTGCCAGCAGTGTAACGACAGGAGGAGACGAGCAGTACTTC. Protein product: CASSVTTGGDEQYF. The whole variable domain, remainder taken from reference TRBV9 and TRBJ2-7, is DSGVTQTPKHLITATGQRVTLRCSPRSGDLSVYWYQQSLDQGLQFLIQYYNGEERAKGNILERFSAQQFPDLHSELNLSSLELGDSALYFCASSVTTGGDEQYFGPGTRLTVT.

This clone was recorded only once. The V gene is TRBV4-1, the J gene TRBJ2-5; tentative D call: TRBD1 (6 bases). CDR1 is MGHRA, CDR2 YSYEKL, per germline. The V end was cut by 2 bases, the J end by 5 bases, with 15 bases between. CDR3 length equals 15 residues. The CDR3 protein is CASSQQSGEAETQYF. The CDR3 DNA follows: TGCGCCAGCAGCCAACAATCAGGGGAAGCCGAGACCCAGTACTTC.

Notes on this clone: The junction does not match germline at one end; this may be a read error. V gene TRBV6-5 combines with J gene TRBJ2-2; 8 bases line up with TRBD2. The CDR3 extends over 16 amino acids. CDR1 is MNHEY, CDR2 SVGAGI, per germline. CDR3 sequence reads: CASNYRSLAGAGELFF. CDR3 sequence (DNA): TGTGCCAGCAATTACAGGTCGCTAGCGGGCGCCGGGGAGCTGTTTTTT.

In the case of this clone: The sample contains more than one DNA sequence encoding this CDR3. The chain uses TRBV2 and TRBJ2-3; tentative D call: TRBD2 (6 bases). The CDR3 is 15 amino acids. From germline, CDR1 is SNHLY and CDR2 FYNNEI. V gave up 0 bases and J gave up 0 bases, with 7 bases separating them. This CDR3 is CASSEASGSTDTQYF. As DNA, the CDR3 is TGTGCCAGCAGTGAAGCTAGCGGAAGCACAGATACGCAGTATTTT. Drawing the rest from reference TRBV2 and TRBJ2-3, the complete variable domain is EPEVTQTPSHQVTQMGQEVILRCVPISNHLYFYWYRQILGQKVEFLVSFYNNEISEKSEIFDDQFSVERPDGSNFTLKIRSTKLEDSAMYFCASSEASGSTDTQYFGPGTRLTVL.

The chain employs TRBV21-1 and TRBJ2-7; the table calls TRBD1, which could not be checked here. TRBV21-1 corresponds to a pseudogene. CDR3 length: 14 amino acids. The CDR3 region is CASSNGTVSYEQYF. CDR3 bases: TGTGCCAGCAGCAACGGGACAGTAAGCTACGAGCAGTACTTC.

On this clone itself: This sample also contains other DNA sequences that code for the same CDR3. The V call is TRBV19, the J call TRBJ2-7; D perhaps matches TRBD1 (5 bases). The ends were cut back, 3 bases at V and 0 bases at J, with 6 bases in the middle. This CDR3 has 13 amino acids. The germline CDR1 and CDR2 sequences are LNHDA and SQIVND (reference sequence). The CDR3 bases are TGTGCCAGTAGTATTCAGGGCTCCTACGAGCAGTACTTC. Amino acids: CASSIQGSYEQYF.

On this clone: This CDR3 is also generated by other DNA sequences in the sample. The chain recombines TRBV5-6 with TRBJ2-1, with a tentative D call TRBD2 (5 bases). Germline V gene lookup returns CDR1 SGHDT and CDR2 YYEEEE. This CDR3 contains 14 residues. V shed 0 bases and J shed 4 bases, with 8 bases lying between them. The CDR3 region has the DNA TGTGCCAGCAGCTTGGCGGACTCATACAATGAGCAGTTCTTC. It encodes CASSLADSYNEQFF. The full variable domain, with the rest looked up from reference TRBV5-6 and TRBJ2-1, is DAGVTQSPTHLIKTRGQQVTLRCSPKSGHDTVSWYQQALGQGPQFIFQYYEEEERQRGNFPDRFSGHQFPNYSSELNVNALLLGDSALYLCASSLADSYNEQFFGPGTRLTVL.

The chain is built from TRBV4-1 and TRBJ1-1, with D possibly TRBD1 on 6 matching bases. The CDR3 extends over 17 amino acids. Germline values: CDR1 MGHRA, CDR2 YSYEKL. Trimming took 0 bases from V and 5 from J, leaving 19 bases between them. The CDR3 DNA reads as TGCGCCAGCAGCCAAGAATGGGGGGCGAGGCTTGGTACTGAAGCTTTCTTT. As protein: CASSQEWGARLGTEAFF.

The V call is TRBV7-9, the J call TRBJ2-3; D gene unclear. Trimming shortened V by 4 bases and J by 0 bases, and 14 bases separated the two germline ends. Germline values: CDR1 SEHNR, CDR2 FQNEAQ (reference sequence). The CDR3 consists of 16 residues. CDR3 DNA sequence: TGTGCCAGCAGCTCTGTCGGGTATTCTAGCACAGATACGCAGTATTTT. It is translated as CASSSVGYSSTDTQYF.

V usage is TRBV13 and J usage is TRBJ2-1, with a tentative D call TRBD1 (6 bases). This CDR3 has 15 residues. V shed 3 bases and J shed 0 bases, with 9 bases lying between them. Germline V gene sequence: CDR1 PRHDT, CDR2 FYEKMQ (reference sequence). This CDR3 reads CASSFTGSSYNEQFF. In DNA, the CDR3 is TGTGCCAGCAGCTTTACAGGGAGCTCCTACAATGAGCAGTTCTTC.

The chain combines TRBV6-1 with TRBJ1-1; D ambiguous. V was shortened by 1 base and J by 1 base, with 10 bases between the two germline ends. The CDR3 has 15 residues. Looked up from germline, CDR1 is MNHNS and CDR2 is SASEGT. This chain's CDR3 is CASSEDPGENTEAFF. In DNA form, the CDR3 reads TGTGCCAGCAGTGAAGATCCAGGCGAGAACACTGAAGCTTTCTTT.

The chain couples TRBV11-1 to TRBJ1-6; D remains ambiguous. CDR3 length: 16 residues. CDR1 SGHAT and CDR2 FQDESV come from the germline V gene (reference sequence). The V and J ends lost 5 bases and 2 bases respectively, with 13 bases between them. The CDR3 is CASSVATEPYNSPLHF. The CDR3 DNA is TGTGCCAGCAGCGTCGCCACCGAGCCCTATAATTCACCCCTCCACTTT.

This rearrangement joins TRBV28 to TRBJ1-2; 7 nucleotides align to TRBD1. Germline CDR1 is MDHEN and CDR2 is SYDVKM. Trimming removed 7 bases from V and 4 bases from J; junction bases left unmatched: 12. The CDR3 extends over 15 amino acids. For the CDR3, the DNA is TGTGCCAGCACTCCTTGGGGGACAGATATCTATGGCTACACCTTC. This codes for CASTPWGTDIYGYTF.

This clone appeared a few times. V usage is TRBV4-1 and J usage is TRBJ1-2; 9 bases match TRBD1. The CDR3 has 15 amino acids. From germline, CDR1 is MGHRA and CDR2 YSYEKL. The J segment lost 4 bases and the V segment lost 2 bases, leaving 5 bases of the junction unmatched. CDR3 protein: CASSQSRDRAYGYTF. The CDR3 coding sequence is TGCGCCAGCAGCCAATCCCGGGACAGGGCCTATGGCTACACCTTC.

This clone was seen once. The V and J genes are TRBV27 and TRBJ2-7; tentatively, D is TRBD2 (5 bases). This CDR3 region has 14 residues. In germline, CDR1 is MNHEY, CDR2 SMNVEV (reference sequence). V was pared by 5 bases and J by 5 bases, with 16 bases between. The CDR3 region is CASSRLRLPHEQYF. The CDR3 coding sequence is TGTGCCAGCAGTCGACTACGACTACCCCACGAGCAGTACTTC.

The chain carries TRBV4-1 and TRBJ2-2, with 9 bases identical to TRBD1. Per germline, CDR1 MGHRA and CDR2 YSYEKL. This CDR3 has 16 amino acids. With 4 bases clipped from V and 6 bases from J, the junction kept 9 bases outside the gene matches. The CDR3 DNA reads TGCGCCAGCAGCCCTACCGGGACAGGGATCCCCGGGGAGCTGTTTTTT. It yields the protein CASSPTGTGIPGELFF.

This sequence joins TRBV28 and TRBJ2-5; D is ambiguous. Deletions cut 5 bases from V and 0 bases from J, with 10 bases between. In germline, CDR1 is MDHEN, CDR2 SYDVKM. This CDR3 has 14 residues. The CDR3 here is CASSAESYQETQYF. The CDR3 coding sequence is TGTGCCAGCAGTGCCGAATCTTACCAAGAGACCCAGTACTTC. Complete variable domain (other parts from reference TRBV28 and TRBJ2-5): DVKVTQSSRYLVKRTGEKVFLECVQDMDHENMFWYRQDPGLGLRLIYFSYDVKMKEKGDIPEGYSVSREKKERFSLILESASTNQTSMYLCASSAESYQETQYFGPGTRLLVL.

About this clone: Within the sample, other DNA sequences also encode this same CDR3. The chain joins TRBV7-2 to TRBJ2-7; TRBD2 might be the D (6 bases). The CDR3 runs 13 residues. Germline CDR1 and CDR2: SGHTA and FQGNSA. The V gene lost 5 bases and the J gene lost 3 bases, with 11 bases spanning the gap. Here the CDR3 reads CASSLRLVYEQYF. The CDR3 DNA follows: TGTGCCAGCAGCCTCAGACTAGTCTACGAGCAGTACTTC.

In this sample, this clone turned up a few times. V is TRBV4-1 and J is TRBJ2-2; 11 bases match TRBD2. The germline V gene encodes CDR1 MGHRA and CDR2 YSYEKL. The CDR3 has 18 amino acids. V shed 4 bases and J 1 base; nucleotides not matched to a gene: 8. CDR3 coding DNA: TGCGCCAGCAGCCGGAACTTAGGGACTAGCGGGAACACCGGGGAGCTGTTTTTT. Its protein is CASSRNLGTSGNTGELFF.

V is TRBV10-2 and J is TRBJ2-1; possible D gene TRBD2, 6 bases. Germline CDR1 reads WSHSY; CDR2 reads SAAADI. The CDR3 has 15 amino acids. Trimming shortened V by 4 bases and J by 2 bases, and 12 bases separated the two germline ends. The CDR3 region is CASSASAGPYNEQFF. As DNA, the CDR3 is TGCGCCAGCAGTGCTTCGGCGGGGCCCTACAATGAGCAGTTCTTC.

This clone was observed a few times. The rearrangement links TRBV2 to TRBJ2-7, with TRBD1 matching over 7 bases. Germline CDR1 and CDR2: SNHLY and FYNNEI. The ends lost 6 bases at V and 1 base at J; junction bases unmatched: 6. This CDR3 has 14 amino acids. Here the CDR3 DNA reads TGTGCCAGCAGGCCGCCAGGGGGATCCTACGAGCAGTACTTC. Translation: CASRPPGGSYEQYF.

The gene calls are TRBV5-3 and TRBJ2-4, with D tentatively TRBD2 (6 bases). TRBV5-3 counts as an open reading frame of uncertain function. The CDR3 is made up of 15 amino acids. V shed 6 bases and J shed 0 bases, with 13 bases lying between them. CDR3 coding DNA: TGTGCCAGAAAACCCCGGGAGCTAGCCAAAAACATTCAGTACTTC. This encodes CARKPRELAKNIQYF.

About this clone itself: This may be a read error, as it is one base from a much larger clone. This chain connects TRBV25-1 to TRBJ1-1, with D perhaps matching TRBD1 (5 bases). CDR3 length equals 13 residues. Trimming took off 6 bases at V and 1 base at J, with 9 bases between the two ends. Looked up from germline, CDR1 is MGHDK and CDR2 is SYGVNS. The chain's CDR3 is CASSQTENTEAFF. The CDR3 DNA sequence: TGTGCCAGCAGCCAGACAGAGAACACTGAAGCTTTCTTT.

The rearrangement joins TRBV27 to TRBJ2-1, with 8 positions matching TRBD2. CDR3 length equals 16 residues. With 4 bases clipped from V and 0 bases from J, the junction kept 5 bases outside the gene matches. Germline-derived CDR1 and CDR2 are MNHEY and SMNVEV (reference sequence). CDR3 sequence reads: CASSSGSGTSYNEQFF. CDR3 bases: TGTGCCAGCAGTTCTGGTAGCGGGACCTCCTACAATGAGCAGTTCTTC.